The present T cell receptor beta chain was sequenced within a study of T cell responses to AZD1222 COVID-19 vaccine. Per germline, CDR1 MDHEN and CDR2 SYDVKM. The V gene lost 4 bases and the J gene lost 5 bases, with 8 bases spanning the gap. CDR3 size: 12 residues. Profiled with immunoSEQ multiplex PCR; TCRdb holds only in-frame clones, not every one. The sample holds 95,000 to 130,000 clones, about 91% seen once. This material consisted of peripheral blood, taken on day 0 of AZD1222 vaccination. The gene calls are TRBV28 and TRBJ1-1; maybe TRBD1 (5 bases). The sequence came from an adult in good health. The CDR3 sequence is CASSYRLTEAFF. In DNA, the CDR3 is TGTGCCAGCAGTTACAGGTTAACTGAAGCTTTCTTT.